The next 18 T cell receptor beta chains were all read from a single sample in a study of blood T cell repertoires in COVID-19. The repertoire was sequenced with immunoSEQ multiplex PCR; TCRdb's copy has only in-frame clones and lacks some. Here the sample spans roughly 72,000 clones, roughly 78% being singletons. The sequencing sample was made of peripheral blood. The receptors were gathered from a woman older than 75 with active or convalescent COVID-19.

The gene calls are TRBV6-4 and TRBJ2-1; 10 bases fit TRBD2. Germline V CDR1 and CDR2: MRHNA, SNTAGT. V was clipped by 6 bases and J by 2 bases; unmatched bases: 4. The CDR3 totals 15 residues. In DNA form, the CDR3 reads TGTGCCAGCAGCTGGACTAGCGGCCCCTACAATGAGCAGTTCTTC. Amino acid sequence: CASSWTSGPYNEQFF.

The chain joins TRBV12-3 or TRBV12-4 to TRBJ2-1, with unresolved D. The CDR3 is 11 residues long. Trimming stripped 2 bases from V and 6 bases from J, with 2 bases between. In nucleotides, the CDR3 is TGTGCCAGCAGTTTACTCAATGAGCAGTTCTTC. Translated, it gives CASSLLNEQFF.

This clone has more than one count but fewer than ten. V gene TRBV7-8 combines with J gene TRBJ1-2, with D perhaps TRBD1 (6 bases). This CDR3 spans 15 amino acids. The germline CDR1 and CDR2 sequences are SGHVS and FQNEAQ. The V end was cut by 1 base, the J end by 2 bases, with 11 bases between. CDR3 nucleotide sequence: TGTGCCAGCAGCTTAGAGAGGGGGGGGAACTATGGCTACACCTTC. Its protein product is CASSLERGGNYGYTF.

V gene TRBV4-3 combines with J gene TRBJ2-1, with a weak D call TRBD1 (5 bases). Deletions cut 4 bases from V and 8 bases from J, with 15 bases between. Per germline, CDR1 LGHNA and CDR2 YSLEER. The CDR3 is 14 residues long. The CDR3 region has the DNA TGCGCCAGCAGCCCCGTCAAGGGGTTCGATGAGCAGTTCTTC. Residues: CASSPVKGFDEQFF.

V is TRBV5-5 and J is TRBJ1-1; the D gene is possibly TRBD1 (5 bases). Germline loops: CDR1 SGHKS, CDR2 YYEKEE (reference sequence). Trimming took off 4 bases at V and 6 bases at J, with 16 bases between the two ends. There are 14 residues in the CDR3. The CDR3 sequence: CASSIRTGGAEAFF. The CDR3 DNA reads TGTGCCAGCAGCATCAGGACGGGGGGTGCTGAAGCTTTCTTT.

The chain uses TRBV4-1 and TRBJ1-2; D remains ambiguous. CDR1 MGHRA and CDR2 YSYEKL come from the germline V gene. CDR3 length: 15 residues. V was clipped by 1 base and J by 2 bases, with 11 bases between them. CDR3 coding DNA: TGCGCCAGCAGCCAAGCAGCTGGGAGCAACTATGGCTACACCTTC. It specifies CASSQAAGSNYGYTF.

The chain couples TRBV5-1 to TRBJ1-1; TRBD1 matches 8 bases. The V gene's germline CDR1 is SGHRS and CDR2 YFSETQ. CDR3 length: 14 amino acids. With V trimmed by 7 bases and J by 0 bases, 5 bases remained unmatched. DNA of the CDR3: TGCGCCAGCGCCTCAGGGGGCCTGAACACTGAAGCTTTCTTT. Amino acids: CASASGGLNTEAFF.

The V and J genes are TRBV28 and TRBJ1-2; D call uncertain. Germline V gene data show CDR1 as MDHEN and CDR2 as SYDVKM. Trimming stripped 3 bases from V and 8 bases from J, with 7 bases between. The CDR3 has 11 amino acids. This chain's CDR3 is CASSFSQGYTF. In DNA form, the CDR3 reads TGTGCCAGCAGTTTCTCCCAGGGCTACACCTTC.

The chain couples TRBV24-1 to TRBJ2-1, with 9 positions matching TRBD2. Germline V gene data show CDR1 as KGHDR and CDR2 as SFDVKD. This CDR3 has 16 amino acids. Germline trimming cut 4 bases from V and 4 bases from J; bases unmatched to any gene: 7. The CDR3, as DNA: TGTGCCACCAGTGACCAGACTAGCGGAGCTTACAATGAGCAGTTCTTC. Its translation is CATSDQTSGAYNEQFF.

This chain links TRBV24-1 with TRBJ2-2, with TRBD2 identical over 7 bases. Germline V gene lookup returns CDR1 KGHDR and CDR2 SFDVKD. Trimming took 7 bases from V and 2 from J; bases not matched to a gene: 3. CDR3 length equals 14 residues. The CDR3 DNA reads TGTGCCACCAGGGGCGGGGGTAACACCGGGGAGCTGTTTTTT. Residues: CATRGGGNTGELFF.

In regard to this clone: At the DNA level, this CDR3 is encoded by other sequences in the same sample as well. The chain recombines TRBV9 with TRBJ2-1; the match to TRBD2 covers 8 bases. This CDR3 has 18 residues. CDR1 is SGDLS and CDR2 is YYNGEE in the germline V gene. V shed 0 bases, J shed 0 bases, and the junction held 8 bases outside the gene matches. The CDR3 sequence is CASSVGVSGVSSYNEQFF. The CDR3 DNA sequence: TGTGCCAGCAGCGTAGGGGTTAGCGGGGTAAGCTCCTACAATGAGCAGTTCTTC.

The chain links TRBV28 to TRBJ2-7; D may be TRBD2 (7 bases). The germline V gene encodes CDR1 MDHEN and CDR2 SYDVKM. V was pared by 8 bases and J by 5 bases, with 25 bases between. The CDR3 is made up of 16 amino acids. CDR3 protein: CASRGGWPRGLDEQYF. The CDR3 DNA reads as TGTGCCAGCCGCGGGGGTTGGCCCCGGGGGCTGGACGAGCAGTACTTC.

The chain has TRBV6-5 and TRBJ1-2, with 7 positions matching TRBD1. The V segment lost 10 bases and the J segment 3 bases; nucleotides outside the gene matches: 11. Germline CDR1 is MNHEY and CDR2 is SVGAGI. CDR3 length: 14 residues. The CDR3 protein is CAISRGQSDYGYTF. The DNA for the CDR3 is TGTGCCATCTCAAGGGGGCAGTCTGACTATGGCTACACCTTC.

V usage is TRBV6-1 and J usage is TRBJ2-2; 8 positions match TRBD2. V lost 5 bases and J lost 6; bases outside the gene matches: 5. The CDR3 covers 14 residues. Per the germline V gene, CDR1 is MNHNS and CDR2 is SASEGT. The CDR3 region has the DNA TGTGCCAGCAGTAGCGGGAGAAAGGCCGGGGAGCTGTTTTTT. Its translation: CASSSGRKAGELFF.

This rearrangement joins TRBV9 to TRBJ1-1, with D uncertain. CDR3 length: 14 amino acids. V was pared by 0 bases and J by 0 bases, with 6 bases between. Germline-derived CDR1 and CDR2 are SGDLS and YYNGEE. CDR3 protein: CASSVGAMNTEAFF. CDR3 coding DNA: TGTGCCAGCAGCGTAGGGGCTATGAACACTGAAGCTTTCTTT.

J is TRBJ2-2 and V is TRBV7-2; tentative D call: TRBD1 (6 bases). There are 17 residues in the CDR3. V was trimmed by 0 bases and J by 5 bases, leaving 16 bases between them. Germline lookup yields CDR1 SGHTA and CDR2 FQGNSA. CDR3 DNA sequence: TGTGCCAGCAGCTTAGCGTGGGTCACAGGGAATACCGGGGAGCTGTTTTTT. Its protein is CASSLAWVTGNTGELFF.

The V gene is TRBV11-2, the J gene TRBJ1-5; the match to TRBD1 covers 7 bases. The J segment lost 2 bases and the V segment lost 3 bases, leaving 4 bases of the junction unmatched. Germline V gives CDR1 SGHAT, CDR2 FQNNGV. The CDR3 is 15 amino acids. CDR3 sequence reads: CASSLGQGGNQPQHF. DNA of the CDR3: TGTGCCAGCAGCTTGGGGCAGGGGGGCAATCAGCCCCAGCATTTT.

The table lists this clone with a few counts. This chain connects TRBV10-3 to TRBJ2-3; perhaps TRBD2 as D (5 bases). Germline V lookup: CDR1 ENHRY, CDR2 SYGVKD. Deletions cut 4 bases from V and 2 bases from J, with 10 bases between. CDR3 length: 14 amino acids. Here the CDR3 reads CAISVASNTDTQYF. DNA for the CDR3: TGTGCCATCAGTGTAGCGAGCAACACAGATACGCAGTATTTT.